This TCR beta chain is drawn from a study of T cells in Graves' hyperthyroidism and ophthalmopathy (dated by TCRdb to the late 2010s). For context, the study as a whole: Peripheral blood was sampled at the time of initial diagnosis, prior to any treatment. A discovery cohort of about a hundred patients, roughly 45 with Graves' ophthalmopathy and about 58 with stable Graves' hyperthyroidism, was used to find distinguishing TCR V-J signatures. An independent validation cohort of under 20 hyperthyroidism patients and about 15 patients who later progressed to ophthalmopathy tested prospective prediction of ophthalmopathy. The approximately 98 discovery patients were randomly divided into training and test sets at a 7:3 ratio. The study also compared thyroid tissue and blood T-cell repertoires from roughly 6 Graves' hyperthyroidism patients. After blood sampling, hyperthyroidism patients were treated with methimazole at a starting dose of 30 mg daily, and ophthalmopathy patients were treated with high-dose intravenous methylprednisolone. According to the paper, TCR Vbeta CDR3 sequencing was carried out on some 140 peripheral blood samples, which came from 40 to 45 ophthalmopathy, roughly 75 hyperthyroidism and some 17 progressor patients.

Beyond this particular receptor, the publication reports: In validation, progression to ophthalmopathy was predicted by the model with nearly 71% sensitivity and under 85% specificity, a median of 6.5 months before onset. Most expanded thyroid clonotypes (frequency above 0.001) were also detected in blood, a finding suggesting that blood repertoires may reflect thyroid immune responses. A 13 V-J signature model separated ophthalmopathy from stable hyperthyroidism, with over 85% sensitivity and 81% to 82% specificity in cross-validation and 80%/75% in testing. No statistical method was used to set the sample size in advance, and investigators knew the group allocation.

A patient counted as having stable Graves' hyperthyroidism if no progression to ophthalmopathy occurred over 18 months of follow-up. Hyperthyroidism patients were aged 18 to 65 years and newly diagnosed, with disease duration of less than 2 months. The study excluded patients with uncontrolled infections, other autoimmune diseases, pregnancy or lactation. Diagnoses relied on clinical symptoms, serum thyroxine and TRAb, thyroid ultrasound and orbital computed tomography. PBMCs were isolated from about 9.1 ml of fresh peripheral blood by Ficoll-Paque density gradient centrifugation. Trizol reagent was used to extract total RNA, and RNA quality was then checked on an Agilent 2100 Bioanalyzer. TCR beta CDR3 regions were amplified from RNA transcripts. The TCR CDR3 was subjected to a first round of RT-PCR using the HTBI primer set and the Qiagen OneStep RT-PCR kit. The libraries were constructed in a second round of multiplex PCR and then size-selected and purified. Paired-end sequencing of the libraries was performed with 100 bp reads on an Illumina HiSeq2000. Regarding the original processing steps: SOAPnuke was used to process the raw data, throwing out any read that contained adapters or uncalled bases, had a mean Phred below 15, or lacked an exact constant-primer or identifier match. COPE v1.2.5 was used to merge the high-quality paired reads, and each unique nucleotide sequence was defined as a clonotype. Clonotypes were aligned to IMGT TRBV, TRBD and TRBJ reference segments using MiTCR v1.1. Analysis was restricted to V-J combinations with a frequency above 0.0001, which covered just over 98% of repertoires. A TCS score was defined as the ratio of F50 (clonal expansion) to E x V (chaos), with BLOSUM62-based TCRdist applied between CDR3 peptides within each V-J. Welch's t-statistics and random forest reduced several hundred V-J features to 13, which were used in a naive Bayes classifier (R e1071). TCRdb reanalyzed the raw reads on its own, using fastp at Q25 for trimming and MiXCR for clone calling, and kept in-frame beta chains. Rows are combined by CDR3 protein, so each entry shows the most common genes and DNA. These V and J calls rely on TCRdb rather than the paper's analysis. This sample gives hundreds of thousands of distinct CDR3 sequences in total; less than 15% of them show up just once. The leading ten clones occupy roughly 9.2% of the sample.

This clonotype was seen many times. The antigen this receptor binds is unknown. Within one base of it there is no much larger clone, and no base qualities were kept. Trimming at the junction amounts to 3 bases on V and 3 bases on J, and the germline ends lie 14 bases apart. The cysteine opens and the phenylalanine closes a CDR3 of 15 amino acids. Just CDR3 DNA is preserved here, 45 bases in frame from base 1. The clonotype was recovered from a young woman with Graves' hyperthyroidism. The sequencing sample was made of blood. The chain joins TRBV12-3 or TRBV12-4 to TRBJ1-1; no D gene call is confident. The CDR3 in this case is CASSFGDRSYTEAFF. At the DNA level, the sequence is TGTGCCAGCAGTTTCGGGGATCGATCGTACACTGAAGCTTTCTTT.